This TCR beta chain was retrieved from a study of T cells in Graves' hyperthyroidism and ophthalmopathy. Germline CDR1 LNHNV, CDR2 YYDKDF (reference sequence). The CDR3 consists of 15 residues. V shed 8 bases and J 4 bases; nucleotides not matched to a gene: 10. General study points: The model's output predicted ophthalmopathy at a median of approximately 6.5 months prior to onset.

As to this clonotype: What it binds is unknown.

Amplified regions were TCR beta CDR3 sequences from RNA transcripts. Using the HTBI primer set, a first-round RT-PCR was run on the TCR CDR3. TCRdb passed the multiplex PCR reads through MiXCR, listing each CDR3 protein once. Among roughly 500,000 distinct CDR3 sequences listed, 35% to 55% were seen once. Sequencing input: peripheral blood or thyroid tissue (not recorded which). The chain has TRBV15 and TRBJ1-2; 10 nucleotides agree with TRBD1. The TCR was taken from an adult woman with Graves' disease, either hyperthyroidism or ophthalmopathy (not recorded which). In nucleotides, the CDR3 is TGTGCCACCGGACCGGACAGGGGGAAAGCCTATGGCTACACCTTC. Protein sequence: CATGPDRGKAYGYTF.